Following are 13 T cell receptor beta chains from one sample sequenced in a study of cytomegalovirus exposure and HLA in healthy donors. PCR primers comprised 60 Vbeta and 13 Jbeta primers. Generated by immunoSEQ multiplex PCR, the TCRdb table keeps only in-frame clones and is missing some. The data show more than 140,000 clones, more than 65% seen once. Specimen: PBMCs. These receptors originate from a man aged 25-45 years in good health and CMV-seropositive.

CDR3 sequence (DNA): TGTGCCAGCAGCTTGTATCGGGGGGTAAGCTTGATTAGCAATCAGCCCCAGCATTTT. Translation gives CASSLYRGVSLISNQPQHF. The J gene is TRBJ1-5, the V gene TRBV5-6, with D perhaps matching TRBD1 (5 bases). V was cut by 1 base and J by 0 bases, with 20 bases left in between. Germline CDR1 is SGHDT and CDR2 is YYEEEE. The CDR3 loop spans 19 amino acids.

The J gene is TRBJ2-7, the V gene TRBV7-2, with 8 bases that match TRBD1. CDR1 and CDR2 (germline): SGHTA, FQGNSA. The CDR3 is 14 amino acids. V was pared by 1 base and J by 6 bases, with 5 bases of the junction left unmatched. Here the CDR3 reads CASSLVQGGGEQYF. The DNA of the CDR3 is TGTGCCAGCAGCTTAGTACAGGGGGGTGGCGAGCAGTACTTC.

DNA of the CDR3: TGTGCCAGCAGCCCAACCGGGACAGGGGGCTTTGGCTACACCTTC. As protein: CASSPTGTGGFGYTF. The V call is TRBV7-8, the J call TRBJ1-2; 12 bases line up with TRBD1. Germline-derived CDR1 and CDR2 are SGHVS and FQNEAQ. The CDR3 has 15 amino acids. Losses at the gene ends were 5 bases for V and 7 bases for J; bases not matched to a gene: 8.

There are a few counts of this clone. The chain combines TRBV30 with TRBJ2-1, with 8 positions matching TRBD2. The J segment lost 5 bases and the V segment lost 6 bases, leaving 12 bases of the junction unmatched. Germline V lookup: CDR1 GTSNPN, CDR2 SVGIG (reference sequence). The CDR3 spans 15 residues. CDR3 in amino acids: CACTTSSGLNNEQFF. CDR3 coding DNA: TGTGCCTGCACCACGTCTAGCGGGCTAAACAATGAGCAGTTCTTC. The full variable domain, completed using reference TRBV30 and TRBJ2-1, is SQTIHQWPATLVQPVGSPLSLECTVEGTSNPNLYWYRQAAGRGLQLLFYSVGIGQISSEVPQNLSASRPQDRQFILSSKKLLLSDSGFYLCACTTSSGLNNEQFFGPGTRLTVL.

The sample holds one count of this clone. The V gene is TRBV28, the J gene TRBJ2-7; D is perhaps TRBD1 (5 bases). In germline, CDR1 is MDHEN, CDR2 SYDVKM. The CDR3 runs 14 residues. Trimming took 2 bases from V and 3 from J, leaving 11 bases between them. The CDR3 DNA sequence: TGTGCCAGCAGTTTAAGCCAGGGCGGCTACGAGCAGTACTTC. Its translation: CASSLSQGGYEQYF.

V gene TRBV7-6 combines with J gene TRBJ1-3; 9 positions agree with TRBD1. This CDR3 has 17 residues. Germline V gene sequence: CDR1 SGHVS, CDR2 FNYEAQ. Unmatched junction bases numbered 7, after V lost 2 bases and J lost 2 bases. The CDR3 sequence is CASSLSGTGIAGNTIYF. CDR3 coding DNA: TGTGCCAGCAGCTTAAGTGGGACAGGGATTGCTGGAAACACCATATATTTT.

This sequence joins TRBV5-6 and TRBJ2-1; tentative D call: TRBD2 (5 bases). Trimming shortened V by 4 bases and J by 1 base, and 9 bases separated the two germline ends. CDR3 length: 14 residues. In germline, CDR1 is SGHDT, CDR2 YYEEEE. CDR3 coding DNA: TGTGCCAGCAGCGGCAGGACTTCCTACAATGAGCAGTTCTTC. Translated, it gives CASSGRTSYNEQFF.

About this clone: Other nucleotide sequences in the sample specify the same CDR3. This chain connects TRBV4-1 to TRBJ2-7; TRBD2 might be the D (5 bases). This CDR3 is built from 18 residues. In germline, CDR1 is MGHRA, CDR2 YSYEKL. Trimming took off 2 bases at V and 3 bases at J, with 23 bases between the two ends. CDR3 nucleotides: TGCGCCAGCAGCCAATATGGACTTCTGCAACTCGGGGACTACGAGCAGTACTTC. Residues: CASSQYGLLQLGDYEQYF.

The DNA of the CDR3 is TGTGCCAGCAAACCATCTTGGGGGGTTGTTAGTTGGGGGGAAGAGACCCAGTACTTC. It is translated as CASKPSWGVVSWGEETQYF. This rearrangement joins TRBV27 to TRBJ2-5; a possible D gene is TRBD2 (6 bases). The ends were cut back, 7 bases at V and 3 bases at J, with 30 bases in the middle. From germline, CDR1 is MNHEY and CDR2 SMNVEV (reference sequence). The CDR3 is 19 residues long.

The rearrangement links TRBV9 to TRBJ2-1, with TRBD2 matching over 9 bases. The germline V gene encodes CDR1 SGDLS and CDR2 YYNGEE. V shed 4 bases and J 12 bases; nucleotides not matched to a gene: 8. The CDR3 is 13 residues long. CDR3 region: CASSPSGGTGQFF. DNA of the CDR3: TGTGCCAGCAGCCCCAGCGGGGGGACGGGGCAGTTCTTC. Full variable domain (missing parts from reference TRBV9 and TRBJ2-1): DSGVTQTPKHLITATGQRVTLRCSPRSGDLSVYWYQQSLDQGLQFLIQYYNGEERAKGNILERFSAQQFPDLHSELNLSSLELGDSALYFCASSPSGGTGQFFGPGTRLTVL.

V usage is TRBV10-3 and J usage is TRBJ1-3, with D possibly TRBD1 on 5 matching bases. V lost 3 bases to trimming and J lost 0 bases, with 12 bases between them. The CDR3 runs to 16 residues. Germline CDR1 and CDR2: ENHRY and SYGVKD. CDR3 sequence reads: CAISDPGRSSGNTIYF. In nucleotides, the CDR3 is TGTGCCATCAGTGACCCAGGGCGAAGCTCTGGAAACACCATATATTTT.

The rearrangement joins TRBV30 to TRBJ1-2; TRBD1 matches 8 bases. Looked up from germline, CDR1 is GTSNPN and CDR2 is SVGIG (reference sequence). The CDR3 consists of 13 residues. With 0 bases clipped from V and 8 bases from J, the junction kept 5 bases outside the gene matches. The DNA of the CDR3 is TGTGCCTGGAGTGTACAGGGGGTAAAAGGCTACACCTTC. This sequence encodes CAWSVQGVKGYTF.

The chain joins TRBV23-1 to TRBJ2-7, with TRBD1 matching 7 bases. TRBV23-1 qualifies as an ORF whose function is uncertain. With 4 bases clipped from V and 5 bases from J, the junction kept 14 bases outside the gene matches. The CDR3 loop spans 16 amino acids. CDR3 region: CASSPIRGLDTDEQYF. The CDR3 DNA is TGCGCCAGCAGTCCGATCAGGGGGTTAGATACGGACGAGCAGTACTTC.